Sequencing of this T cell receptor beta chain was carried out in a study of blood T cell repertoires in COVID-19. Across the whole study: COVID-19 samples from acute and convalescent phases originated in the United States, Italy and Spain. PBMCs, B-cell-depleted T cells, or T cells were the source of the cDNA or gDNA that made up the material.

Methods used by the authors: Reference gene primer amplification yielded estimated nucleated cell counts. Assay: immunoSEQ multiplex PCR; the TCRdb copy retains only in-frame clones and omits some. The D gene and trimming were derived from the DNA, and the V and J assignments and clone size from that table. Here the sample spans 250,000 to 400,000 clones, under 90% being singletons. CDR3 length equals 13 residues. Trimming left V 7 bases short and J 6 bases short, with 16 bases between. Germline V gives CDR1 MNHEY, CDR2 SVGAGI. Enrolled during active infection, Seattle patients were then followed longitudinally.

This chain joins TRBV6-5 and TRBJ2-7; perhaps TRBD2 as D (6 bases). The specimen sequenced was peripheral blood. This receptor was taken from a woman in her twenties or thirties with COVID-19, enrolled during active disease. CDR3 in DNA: TGTGCCAGCAATGGGGAGGTCTACGGCGAGCAGTACTTC. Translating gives CASNGEVYGEQYF.